This T cell receptor (beta chain) was captured by sequencing in a study of T cells after yellow fever vaccination. Points from the study as a whole: Some clonotypes, a small share, were shared between CD4 and CD8 compartments.

Universal primer sites and UMIs were introduced during 5'RACE template-switching synthesis of TCR cDNA. TCRdb re-called the 5' RACE reads through MiXCR, storing one row per CDR3 protein. The sample yields hundreds of thousands of distinct CDR3 sequences, approximately 8% seen once. To note about this clonotype: Its antigen is not identified.

The sequence came from a man aged 18 to 29 who received the YFV17D yellow fever vaccine. The source material was PBMCs, sampled 35 to 50 days after the first yellow fever vaccination.

CDR3 amino acids: CASSLGVSGTDTQYF. The CDR3 DNA is TGTGCCAGCAGCTTGGGGGTGTCTGGCACAGATACGCAGTATTTT. The chain carries TRBV7-3 and TRBJ2-3; D is perhaps TRBD1 or TRBD2 (5 bases each). This CDR3 is built from 15 residues. V was clipped by 3 bases and J by 1 base, with 11 bases between them. Germline CDR1 reads SGHTA; CDR2 reads FQGTGA. Drawing the rest from reference TRBV7-3 and TRBJ2-3, the complete variable domain is GAGVSQTPSNKVTEKGKYVELRCDPISGHTALYWYRQSLGQGPEFLIYFQGTGAADDSGLPNDRFFAVRPEGSVSTLKIQRTERGDSAVYLCASSLGVSGTDTQYFGPGTRLTVL.